What follows are 12 T cell receptor beta chains derived from one specimen sequenced in a study of cytomegalovirus exposure and HLA in healthy donors. The study ran its PCR with 60 Vbeta and 13 Jbeta primers. Only in-frame clones appear in the TCRdb table, and some are missing; sequencing was by immunoSEQ multiplex PCR. The data hold roughly 100,000 clones, with roughly 80% observed a single time. The sequenced sample was PBMCs. Receptors originate from a man aged 45 to 65 in good health and CMV-seropositive.

In this sample, this clone turned up once. The genes are TRBV28 and TRBJ1-3; no reliable D call. This CDR3 has 15 residues. The germline gives CDR1 MDHEN, CDR2 SYDVKM. V was cut by 4 bases and J by 0 bases, with 10 bases left in between. Here the CDR3 reads CASSSIGSSGNTIYF. The CDR3 bases are TGTGCCAGCAGTTCGATCGGGTCCTCTGGAAACACCATATATTTT.

The rearrangement uses TRBV2 and TRBJ2-2; TRBD2 aligns across 11 bases. Germline V gene sequence: CDR1 SNHLY, CDR2 FYNNEI. Trimming at V came to 7 bases and at J to 3 bases, leaving 10 bases not matched to a gene. This CDR3 has 17 residues. The CDR3 loop reads CASIPLAGGPDTGELFF. The CDR3 bases are TGTGCCAGCATCCCTTTAGCGGGAGGGCCAGACACCGGGGAGCTGTTTTTT.

J is TRBJ1-2 and V is TRBV28; 7 bases line up with TRBD1. Germline values: CDR1 MDHEN, CDR2 SYDVKM. V lost 4 bases and J lost 8; bases outside the gene matches: 13. The CDR3 runs 15 residues. Here the CDR3 reads CASSSRTGEVSGYTF. The CDR3 coding sequence is TGTGCCAGCAGTTCACGCACAGGGGAGGTGAGCGGCTACACCTTC.

Comment on this clone: The junction differs from germline at one of its ends, possibly a read error. This rearrangement joins TRBV5-4 to TRBJ2-7; TRBD1 aligns across 7 bases. The CDR3 is made up of 12 amino acids. CDR1 is SGHNT and CDR2 is YYREEE in the germline V gene (reference sequence). The chain's CDR3 is CAGSLTGYEQYF. The CDR3 DNA reads as TGTGCCGGCAGCTTGACAGGGTACGAGCAGTACTTC. The full variable domain, with the rest looked up from reference TRBV5-4 and TRBJ2-7, is ETGVTQSPTHLIKTRGQQVTLRCSSQSGHNTVSWYQQALGQGPQFIFQYYREEENGRGNFPPRFSGLQFPNYSSELNVNALELDDSALYLCAGSLTGYEQYFGPGTRLTVT.

Concerning this clone: A read error may produce the germline difference seen at one junction end. This same CDR3 is encoded by further DNA sequences in the sample. The chain is built from TRBV5-6 and TRBJ2-7; D uncertain. The germline CDR1 and CDR2 sequences are SGHDT and YYEEEE. The CDR3 covers 13 residues. Here the CDR3 reads CASSLGAPYEQYF. The CDR3 DNA sequence: TGTGCCAGCAGCTTGGGGGCTCCTTACGAGCAATACTTC.

This chain uses TRBV5-1 with TRBJ2-1; TRBD2 agrees at 8 bases. Looked up from germline, CDR1 is SGHRS and CDR2 is YFSETQ. Trimming cost V 4 bases and J 7 bases; bases outside gene matches: 7. This CDR3 is 14 amino acids long. CDR3 loop: CASSLTSGGNEQFF. DNA of the CDR3: TGCGCCAGCAGCCTAACTAGCGGTGGAAATGAGCAGTTCTTC.

The chain's CDR3 is CASSPSPGVSYEQYF. The CDR3, as DNA: TGTGCCAGCAGTCCCTCCCCGGGGGTATCCTACGAGCAGTACTTC. This chain uses TRBV6-5 with TRBJ2-7; TRBD2 might be the D (6 bases). Trimming shortened V by 5 bases and J by 1 base, and 15 bases separated the two germline ends. CDR1 is MNHEY, CDR2 SVGAGI, per germline. CDR3 size: 15 residues.

The chain combines TRBV19 with TRBJ2-7; perhaps TRBD1 as D (6 bases). V was trimmed by 6 bases and J by 3 bases, leaving 18 bases between them. The germline V gene encodes CDR1 LNHDA and CDR2 SQIVND (reference sequence). The CDR3 consists of 15 residues. CDR3 DNA sequence: TGTGCCAGTAGAGAGAAACCGGGACACCTCTACGAGCAGTACTTC. It codes for CASREKPGHLYEQYF.

The chain is built from TRBV7-9 and TRBJ2-3, with D unclear. CDR1 and CDR2 from the germline V gene are SEHNR and FQNEAQ (reference sequence). CDR3 size: 15 residues. The V gene lost 4 bases and the J gene lost 4 bases, with 15 bases spanning the gap. Here the CDR3 DNA reads TGTGCCAGCAGCTCCTCCTTATCCGAGGCAGATACGCAGTATTTT. It translates to CASSSSLSEADTQYF. Using reference TRBV7-9 and TRBJ2-3 for the parts outside the CDR3, the full variable domain is DTGVSQNPRHKITKRGQNVTFRCDPISEHNRLYWYRQTLGQGPEFLTYFQNEAQLEKSRLLSDRFSAERPKGSFSTLEIQRTEQGDSAMYLCASSSSLSEADTQYFGPGTRLTVL.

This chain connects TRBV5-1 to TRBJ2-5, with a weak D call TRBD1 (5 bases). The CDR3 is 17 residues long. V was pared by 4 bases and J by 1 base, with 20 bases between. From germline, CDR1 is SGHRS and CDR2 YFSETQ. The CDR3 is CASSADTTVSLQETQYF. CDR3 nucleotides: TGCGCCAGCAGCGCGGACACCACCGTCAGCCTCCAAGAGACCCAGTACTTC.

This clone was detected once. Its ends do not fully match the called genes, so a read error is possible. The rearrangement links TRBV7-2 to TRBJ2-7; 11 bases match TRBD2. CDR3 length: 14 residues. CDR1 and CDR2 (germline): SGHTA, FQGNSA. CDR3 nucleotides: TGTGCCAGCAGCCTAGCGGGAGGATCCTACGAGCAGTACTTC. Translation: CASSLAGGSYEQYF.

The V and J genes are TRBV29-1 and TRBJ1-2; possible D gene TRBD1, 6 bases. Germline CDR1 reads SQVTM; CDR2 reads ANQGSEA. The CDR3 runs to 13 residues. V shed 2 bases and J shed 8 bases, with 15 bases lying between them. This CDR3 reads CSVERTESLGYTF. Here the CDR3 DNA reads TGCAGCGTTGAAAGGACAGAGTCACTCGGCTACACCTTC.